This TCR beta chain emerged from a study of cytomegalovirus exposure and HLA in healthy donors. Researchers ran the PCR with 60 Vbeta and 13 Jbeta primers. Sequencing used immunoSEQ multiplex PCR; TCRdb keeps in-frame clones, though not all of them. The sample lists under 150,000 clones; approximately 84% were seen once. CDR1 is PRHDT, CDR2 FYEKMQ, per germline (reference sequence). The CDR3 consists of 15 residues. V lost 3 bases and J lost 6; bases outside the gene matches: 4. Material: PBMCs. This clonotype was sampled from a man between 25 and 39 years old in good health and CMV-seropositive. The chain uses TRBV13 and TRBJ2-2, with 10 bases matching TRBD1. CDR3 loop: CASSLWGQGPGELFF. The CDR3 nucleotides are TGTGCCAGCAGCTTGTGGGGACAGGGGCCCGGGGAGCTGTTTTTT. Supplemented by reference TRBV13 and TRBJ2-2, the full variable domain reads AAGVIQSPRHLIKEKRETATLKCYPIPRHDTVYWYQQGPGQDPQFLISFYEKMQSDKGSIPDRFSAQQFSDYHSELNMSSLELGDSALYFCASSLWGQGPGELFFGEGSRLTVL.